The 17 T cell receptor beta chains below all came from one sample that was sequenced in a study of cytomegalovirus exposure and HLA in healthy donors. The PCR ran on 60 Vbeta and 13 Jbeta primers. Clones were sequenced by immunoSEQ multiplex PCR, and TCRdb holds only the in-frame ones, with some missing. The table has some 150,000 clones, 75% to 90% seen once; the top ten hold roughly 2.9%. Sequencing used PBMCs. All receptors come from a woman aged 25 to 39 in good health and CMV-seronegative.

In its sample, this clone was seen a few times. The rearrangement joins TRBV30 to TRBJ1-2, with 8 bases that match TRBD1. This CDR3 has 15 amino acids. Per germline, CDR1 GTSNPN and CDR2 SVGIG (reference sequence). V lost 2 bases and J lost 4; bases outside the gene matches: 9. CDR3 amino acids: CAWSRQGQSLYGYTF. The CDR3 DNA is TGTGCCTGGAGTAGACAGGGGCAAAGTCTCTATGGCTACACCTTC.

This clone was observed once. The chain employs TRBV7-3 and TRBJ1-3, with TRBD1 identical over 7 bases. The CDR3 loop spans 19 amino acids. CDR1 SGHTA and CDR2 FQGTGA come from the germline V gene. V dropped 5 bases and J dropped 0; count of bases not matched to a gene: 16. In DNA, the CDR3 is TGTGCCAGCAGCCCCCGGGACAGAAGTTTCTATCTCTCTGGAAACACCATATATTTT. As protein: CASSPRDRSFYLSGNTIYF.

The chain joins TRBV2 to TRBJ1-4; D gene uncertain. This CDR3 contains 12 residues. CDR1 is SNHLY and CDR2 is FYNNEI in the germline V gene. The CDR3 nucleotides are TGTGCTTGGAGCCATCGCGATGAAAAACTGTTTTTT. Protein product: CAWSHRDEKLFF.

Only a few counts were recorded for this clone. This chain links TRBV6-5 with TRBJ1-4; tentatively, D is TRBD1 (5 bases). The CDR3 length is 13 residues. V lost 5 bases and J 7 bases, leaving 11 bases between the germline ends. Germline values: CDR1 MNHEY, CDR2 SVGAGI. CDR3 protein: CASSPLGGEKLFF. The CDR3 DNA is TGTGCCAGCAGTCCCTTGGGGGGTGAAAAACTGTTTTTT.

V and J are TRBV28 and TRBJ2-5, with a weak D call TRBD1 (6 bases). V was shortened by 2 bases and J by 2 bases, with 9 bases between the two germline ends. CDR3 length: 14 residues. Germline loops: CDR1 MDHEN, CDR2 SYDVKM. The CDR3 sequence is CASSLSRGQETQYF. The DNA of the CDR3 is TGTGCCAGCAGTTTAAGTAGGGGGCAAGAGACCCAGTACTTC.

This clone has just a few counts. The CDR3 spells CASSQVVSYEQYF. CDR3 nucleotides: TGCGCCAGCAGCCAAGTCGTTTCCTACGAGCAGTACTTC. V usage is TRBV4-3 and J usage is TRBJ2-7; D is undetermined. V lost 1 base and J lost 1, with 5 bases in between. Looked up from germline, CDR1 is LGHNA and CDR2 is YSLEER. The CDR3 length is 13 residues.

This chain joins TRBV7-2 and TRBJ2-1; the D gene is possibly TRBD2 (6 bases). The CDR3 is 15 amino acids. V dropped 5 bases and J dropped 3 bases, with 14 bases sitting between them. Germline CDR1 is SGHTA and CDR2 is FQGNSA. Written as DNA, the CDR3 is TGTGCCAGCAGCATACGGGAGTTCGGCTACAATGAGCAGTTCTTC. The encoded protein is CASSIREFGYNEQFF.

The chain joins TRBV14 to TRBJ2-1; no firm D call. The CDR3 totals 16 residues. With 1 base removed from V and 6 bases from J, the gap between germline ends came to 16 bases. Per germline, CDR1 SGHDN and CDR2 FVKESK. CDR3 region: CASSQGSPLPSNEQFF. The CDR3 DNA is TGTGCCAGCAGCCAAGGGTCGCCACTCCCTAGCAATGAGCAGTTCTTC.

This chain joins TRBV7-9 and TRBJ2-7; tentatively, D is TRBD1 (5 bases). In germline, CDR1 is SEHNR, CDR2 FQNEAQ (reference sequence). The CDR3 runs to 14 residues. V lost 2 bases to trimming and J lost 7 bases, with 15 bases between them. DNA of the CDR3: TGTGCCAGCAGCTTAAAGGGGCCGCACCTGGAGCAGTACTTC. This sequence encodes CASSLKGPHLEQYF.

In nucleotides, the CDR3 is TGTGCCAGTAGTACGACAGGATTTAACTCCTACGAGCAGTACTTC. It specifies CASSTTGFNSYEQYF. The rearrangement joins TRBV19 to TRBJ2-7; a possible D gene is TRBD1 (6 bases). The germline gives CDR1 LNHDA, CDR2 SQIVND (reference sequence). Trimming left V 4 bases short and J 0 bases short, with 13 bases between. The CDR3 is made up of 15 amino acids.

The chain has TRBV18 and TRBJ1-6; D not certain. The CDR3 totals 13 residues. With 2 bases removed from V and 7 bases from J, the gap between germline ends came to 6 bases. CDR1 and CDR2 (germline): KGHSH, LQKENI. CDR3 region: CASSPRENSPLHF. The CDR3 DNA reads as TGTGCCAGCTCACCAAGGGAGAATTCACCCCTCCACTTT.

Only a few counts were recorded for this clone. V is TRBV6-1 and J is TRBJ2-7; 8 nucleotides line up with TRBD1. The ends lost 5 bases at V and 5 bases at J; junction bases unmatched: 5. In germline, CDR1 is MNHNS, CDR2 SASEGT. The CDR3 has 13 amino acids. CDR3 bases: TGTGCCAGCAGTAGCACAGGGGGTAACGAGCAGTACTTC. The encoded protein is CASSSTGGNEQYF.

The V call is TRBV5-1, the J call TRBJ1-4, with TRBD1 matching 8 bases. The CDR3 covers 13 residues. The trim removed 4 bases at V and 7 bases at J, leaving 3 bases unmatched. Germline V gene sequence: CDR1 SGHRS, CDR2 YFSETQ. The CDR3: CASSLGQGEKLFF. The CDR3 DNA follows: TGCGCCAGCAGCCTCGGACAGGGTGAAAAACTGTTTTTT.

The chain carries TRBV5-1 and TRBJ2-5, with TRBD1 matching 9 bases. V lost 3 bases, J lost 4 bases, and 13 bases stayed unmatched. CDR1 and CDR2 from the germline V gene are SGHRS and YFSETQ. The CDR3 is 17 residues long. The CDR3 here is CASSWTGVGRGSETQYF. The DNA for the CDR3 is TGCGCCAGCAGCTGGACAGGGGTGGGACGAGGGTCAGAGACCCAGTACTTC.

The V and J genes are TRBV7-3 and TRBJ2-5, with 7 bases aligning to TRBD1. The CDR3 totals 13 residues. The V gene end was trimmed by 5 bases and the J gene end by 2 bases; junction bases not matched to a gene: 2. Germline V gene sequence: CDR1 SGHTA, CDR2 FQGTGA. The CDR3 protein is CASSQGVQETQYF. In DNA, the CDR3 is TGTGCCAGCAGCCAGGGGGTGCAAGAGACCCAGTACTTC.

The chain recombines TRBV5-1 with TRBJ2-5; D is perhaps TRBD1 (5 bases). The CDR3 totals 14 residues. Germline assignment: CDR1 SGHRS and CDR2 YFSETQ. V was cut by 4 bases and J by 4 bases, with 14 bases left in between. CDR3 region: CASSPGRVGETQYF. DNA for the CDR3: TGCGCCAGCAGCCCCGGCAGGGTGGGAGAGACCCAGTACTTC.

The chain couples TRBV27 to TRBJ2-7; D might be TRBD1 (5 bases). There are 12 residues in the CDR3. Germline CDR1 and CDR2: MNHEY and SMNVEV (reference sequence). Trimming left V 3 bases short and J 3 bases short, with 6 bases between. The CDR3 here is CASSFQGYEQYF. The CDR3 DNA follows: TGTGCCAGCAGTTTTCAGGGCTACGAGCAGTACTTC.